This T cell receptor beta chain appears in the sequencing data of a study of early T cells in non-severe SARS-CoV-2 infection. The CDR3 totals 13 residues. CDR1 is SGHAT, CDR2 FQNNGV, per germline. V dropped 2 bases and J dropped 6 bases, with 9 bases sitting between them. One entry per CDR3 protein results from TCRdb running MiXCR on the 5' RACE reads. The table includes around 20,000 distinct CDR3 sequences, under 5.5% detected once. This clonotype was counted many times. The sample was whole blood. The genes are TRBV11-2 and TRBJ2-3; D uncertain. This TCR was sampled from an adult who was a healthcare worker with PCR-confirmed SARS-CoV-2 infection or an uninfected control (not recorded which). The DNA for the CDR3 is TGTGCCAGCAGCTTAATGGCGGAGGATACGCAGTATTTT. Translation gives CASSLMAEDTQYF.